What follows are 10 T cell receptor beta chains derived from one specimen sequenced in a study of a mutant IDH1 vaccine in newly diagnosed glioma. Here immunoSEQ multiplex PCR was the method, and the copy in TCRdb shows in-frame clones only, minus some. The sample yields tens of thousands of clones, around four fifths seen once. Specified time point: week 35, safety follow-up. The content of each vaccine dose was 300 ug of mutant IDH1 20-mer peptide, and topical imiquimod accompanied it. The antigens of these receptors remain unknown. This specimen was PBMCs, taken from a glioma patient whose treatment included an IDH1 peptide vaccine. Every receptor here comes from a man under 40 with glioma.

This sequence joins TRBV19 and TRBJ1-5; 12 nucleotides match TRBD1. Germline values: CDR1 LNHDA, CDR2 SQIVND (reference sequence). The J segment lost 5 bases and the V segment lost 8 bases, leaving 16 bases of the junction unmatched. This CDR3 has 18 amino acids. The CDR3 DNA reads as TGTGCCAGTTGGCCGGGACAGGGGGCAATATATATGGATCAGCCCCAGCATTTT. This sequence encodes CASWPGQGAIYMDQPQHF.

The V and J genes are TRBV10-1 and TRBJ2-1; D possibly corresponds to TRBD2 (5 bases). This CDR3 region has 14 residues. The V and J ends lost 2 bases and 6 bases respectively, with 11 bases between them. Germline V gene data show CDR1 as WNHNN and CDR2 as SYGVQD (reference sequence). The CDR3 loop reads CASSEAGNLNEQFF. In DNA form, the CDR3 reads TGCGCCAGCAGTGAGGCCGGGAACCTCAATGAGCAGTTCTTC.

This clone was found a few times. The rearrangement joins TRBV2 to TRBJ1-2; the D gene is possibly TRBD1 (5 bases). Per germline, CDR1 SNHLY and CDR2 FYNNEI. V shed 5 bases and J shed 8 bases, with 15 bases lying between them. The CDR3 is 13 amino acids. CDR3 in DNA: TGTGCCAGCAGTCGGGACCCCTTCGGGGGCTACACCTTC. It is translated as CASSRDPFGGYTF.

V gene TRBV4-1 combines with J gene TRBJ1-2; possibly TRBD1 for D (6 bases). V lost 1 base and J lost 7, with 19 bases in between. From germline, CDR1 is MGHRA and CDR2 YSYEKL. The CDR3 extends over 16 amino acids. The CDR3 spells CASSQVGQIRRGGYTF. The CDR3 region has the DNA TGCGCCAGCAGCCAAGTCGGACAGATCCGGAGGGGTGGCTACACCTTC.

The rearrangement uses TRBV6-1 and TRBJ1-3; D is uncertain. This CDR3 contains 15 residues. Trimming left V 11 bases short and J 0 bases short, with 17 bases between. Germline values: CDR1 MNHNS, CDR2 SASEGT. The chain's CDR3 is CASVKVYYSGNTIYF. CDR3 bases: TGTGCCTCAGTGAAGGTATACTACTCTGGAAACACCATATATTTT.

The chain employs TRBV2 and TRBJ1-3, with D unclear. Germline CDR1 SNHLY, CDR2 FYNNEI. V lost 7 bases, J lost 0 bases, and 7 bases lay in between. CDR3 length: 13 residues. CDR3: CASKFNSGNTIYF. CDR3 DNA sequence: TGTGCCAGCAAATTTAACTCTGGAAACACCATATATTTT.

The V gene is TRBV6-5, the J gene TRBJ1-3, with 10 bases identical to TRBD1. V was clipped by 6 bases and J by 8 bases; unmatched bases: 4. The germline CDR1 and CDR2 sequences are MNHEY and SVGAGI. This CDR3 spans 13 amino acids. Here the CDR3 DNA reads TGTGCCAGCAGCCGACAGGGGGCAGACACCATATATTTT. Encoded protein: CASSRQGADTIYF.

The chain couples TRBV15 to TRBJ2-1; D gene ambiguous. Trimming left V 3 bases short and J 4 bases short, with 7 bases between. Germline CDR1 LNHNV, CDR2 YYDKDF (reference sequence). The CDR3 is made up of 13 amino acids. The CDR3 sequence: CATSSAKYNEQFF. For the CDR3, the DNA is TGTGCCACCAGCAGTGCCAAGTACAATGAGCAGTTCTTC.

The chain joins TRBV5-5 to TRBJ1-3; no clear D gene. This CDR3 spans 13 amino acids. The germline V gene encodes CDR1 SGHKS and CDR2 YYEKEE (reference sequence). V gave up 3 bases and J gave up 1 base, with 5 bases separating them. The CDR3 here is CASSSVSGNTIYF. The CDR3 bases are TGTGCCAGCAGCTCCGTATCTGGAAACACCATATATTTT. Drawing the rest from reference TRBV5-5 and TRBJ1-3, the complete variable domain is DAGVTQSPTHLIKTRGQQVTLRCSPISGHKSVSWYQQVLGQGPQFIFQYYEKEERGRGNFPDRFSARQFPNYSSELNVNALLLGDSALYLCASSSVSGNTIYFGEGSWLTVV.

V gene TRBV19 combines with J gene TRBJ1-1; TRBD1 is a possible D gene (5 bases). Germline values: CDR1 LNHDA, CDR2 SQIVND (reference sequence). Trimming removed 3 bases at V and 1 base at J, with 12 bases between. The CDR3 has 15 residues. The CDR3 here is CASSIPGGANTEAFF. In DNA form, the CDR3 reads TGTGCCAGTAGTATCCCCGGAGGGGCGAACACTGAAGCTTTCTTT.